What follows are 28 T cell receptor beta chains derived from one specimen sequenced in a study of beta chain features in type 1 diabetes. Study conclusions and caveats: Patients with Type 1 diabetes showed moderately but significantly shorter TCRB CDR3s in all four CD4+ subsets.

The entirety of the isolated RNA underwent reverse transcription, so expressed TCRB transcripts were sequenced. Sequenced by immunoSEQ multiplex PCR; TCRdb stores in-frame clones only, minus some. Of some 280,000 clones listed, 13% to 15% are singletons. Antigens for these TCRs are unknown. Input material: naive CD4+ T cells from blood. The receptor source for this set is a man aged 30 to 39 with type 1 diabetes.

This clone turned up a few times. The chain has TRBV7-2 and TRBJ2-4; TRBD2 is a possible D gene (6 bases). CDR3 length: 17 amino acids. The V end lost 1 base, the J end lost 1 base, and 14 bases lay between the germline ends. Per the germline V gene, CDR1 is SGHTA and CDR2 is FQGNSA. For the CDR3, the DNA is TGTGCCAGCAGCTTAGGGGGAGGAGCGGCCGCCAAAAACATTCAGTACTTC. This codes for CASSLGGGAAAKNIQYF.

This clone was picked up a small number of times. The chain uses TRBV28 and TRBJ2-5; D is ambiguous. In germline, CDR1 is MDHEN, CDR2 SYDVKM. The CDR3 totals 12 residues. V shed 4 bases and J shed 0 bases, with 3 bases lying between them. In nucleotides, the CDR3 is TGTGCCAGCAGTTCGGACCAAGAGACCCAGTACTTC. Translating it yields CASSSDQETQYF.

The chain uses TRBV28 and TRBJ2-7; possibly TRBD1 for D (5 bases). Between the trimmed V and J ends, which lost 3 bases and 9 bases, there was a span of 30 bases. The CDR3 runs 18 residues. The germline CDR1 and CDR2 sequences are MDHEN and SYDVKM. The CDR3: CASSFPEDIYMTTGPQYF. The CDR3 bases are TGTGCCAGCAGTTTCCCTGAGGACATTTATATGACAACAGGCCCGCAGTACTTC.

J is TRBJ2-1 and V is TRBV9, with 11 nucleotides matching TRBD2. The junction had 11 bases not matched to a gene; V was cut back by 3 bases and J by 9 bases. The germline V gene encodes CDR1 SGDLS and CDR2 YYNGEE. The CDR3 is 16 residues long. The CDR3 DNA reads as TGTGCCAGCAGCGCACGACTAGCGGGATATTACGGTGAGCAGTTCTTC. This sequence encodes CASSARLAGYYGEQFF.

This chain links TRBV6-5 with TRBJ2-1; 7 bases align to TRBD1. CDR1 and CDR2 (germline): MNHEY, SVGAGI. V was pared by 5 bases and J by 2 bases, with 6 bases of the junction left unmatched. CDR3 length equals 15 residues. CDR3 region: CASSKTGATYNEQFF. CDR3 nucleotide sequence: TGTGCCAGCAGTAAAACAGGGGCTACCTACAATGAGCAGTTCTTC.

The chain joins TRBV7-2 to TRBJ1-3; 8 bases line up with TRBD1. V was clipped by 6 bases and J by 0 bases; unmatched bases: 4. Germline V gives CDR1 SGHTA, CDR2 FQGNSA. This CDR3 contains 15 residues. The CDR3 reads CASRVTGGSGNTIYF. CDR3 DNA: TGTGCCAGCAGGGTCACAGGGGGCTCTGGAAACACCATATATTTT.

V gene TRBV19 combines with J gene TRBJ2-3, with 8 bases that match TRBD2. This CDR3 is built from 15 residues. After removal of 5 bases from V and 2 bases from J, the junction contained 6 bases not matched to a gene. The germline V gene has CDR1 LNHDA and CDR2 SQIVND (reference sequence). CDR3 residues: CASSGRREATDTQYF. The CDR3 DNA reads TGTGCCAGTAGTGGCCGGCGGGAGGCCACAGATACGCAGTATTTT.

V gene TRBV29-1 combines with J gene TRBJ1-1, with no clear D. The CDR3 contains 14 residues. From germline, CDR1 is SQVTM and CDR2 ANQGSEA. V lost 1 base to trimming and J lost 0 bases, with 9 bases between them. CDR3 sequence: CSVEAVAMNTEAFF. In DNA form, the CDR3 reads TGCAGCGTTGAAGCTGTGGCCATGAACACTGAAGCTTTCTTT.

The chain combines TRBV5-4 with TRBJ2-3, with D possibly TRBD2 on 5 matching bases. Per the germline V gene, CDR1 is SGHNT and CDR2 is YYREEE (reference sequence). The V gene lost 2 bases and the J gene lost 3 bases, with 13 bases spanning the gap. This CDR3 is built from 15 residues. The CDR3 bases are TGTGCCAGCAGCTTAAACCTCCGGGGAACAGATACGCAGTATTTT. This encodes CASSLNLRGTDTQYF.

The V and J genes are TRBV28 and TRBJ2-1; TRBD1 matches 11 bases. The length of the CDR3 is 16 residues. The V segment lost 6 bases and the J segment 6 bases; nucleotides outside the gene matches: 10. The germline V gene encodes CDR1 MDHEN and CDR2 SYDVKM. The CDR3, as DNA: TGTGCCAGCAGCCTGAGACCGGGACAGGGGGGCAATGAGCAGTTCTTC. Translation gives CASSLRPGQGGNEQFF.

The chain carries TRBV6-1 and TRBJ1-1; TRBD1 aligns across 8 bases. J gave up 0 bases and V 5 bases, and 5 bases lay outside the gene matches. Germline V gene data show CDR1 as MNHNS and CDR2 as SASEGT. The CDR3 contains 15 residues. CDR3 nucleotide sequence: TGTGCCAGCAGTCGCCGGACAGGGATGAACACTGAAGCTTTCTTT. This encodes CASSRRTGMNTEAFF.

This clone was counted a few times. V usage is TRBV2 and J usage is TRBJ1-3, with a weak D call TRBD1 (5 bases). The CDR3 runs to 16 residues. V gave up 6 bases and J gave up 0 bases, with 15 bases separating them. Germline CDR1 reads SNHLY; CDR2 reads FYNNEI. The CDR3 region is CASSSTGSYSGNTIYF. The CDR3 DNA reads as TGTGCCAGCAGCTCCACAGGATCCTACTCTGGAAACACCATATATTTT.

This clone has more than one count but fewer than ten. CDR3 nucleotide sequence: TGTGCCAGCCGGATGCGGGCTAGCGTTACAGATACGCAGTATTTT. Translated, it gives CASRMRASVTDTQYF. The rearrangement links TRBV28 to TRBJ2-3; tentatively, D is TRBD2 (6 bases). CDR1 and CDR2 (germline): MDHEN, SYDVKM. V was shortened by 8 bases and J by 3 bases, with 18 bases between the two germline ends. The CDR3 runs to 15 residues.

In its sample, this clone was seen a few times. DNA of the CDR3: TGTGCCAGCAGCTCCCGCGACCGAGACAGGCGTTATGGCTACACCTTC. Translating it yields CASSSRDRDRRYGYTF. The rearrangement uses TRBV7-2 and TRBJ1-2; D is perhaps TRBD1 (6 bases). V lost 4 bases and J lost 5, with 20 bases in between. The V gene's germline CDR1 is SGHTA and CDR2 FQGNSA. The CDR3 has 16 amino acids.

The chain links TRBV7-9 to TRBJ2-1; 13 nucleotides align to TRBD2. Germline CDR1 SEHNR, CDR2 FQNEAQ (reference sequence). The CDR3 has 17 amino acids. After removal of 0 bases from V and 8 bases from J, the junction contained 7 bases not matched to a gene. The DNA of the CDR3 is TGTGCCAGCAGCTTAGCACGGACTAGCGGGAGATCCGATGAGCAGTTCTTC. Its translation is CASSLARTSGRSDEQFF.

This clone was seen a handful of times. V and J are TRBV7-2 and TRBJ2-1; D is unclear. This CDR3 is 11 amino acids long. The germline CDR1 and CDR2 sequences are SGHTA and FQGNSA. V lost 5 bases, J lost 4 bases, and 3 bases lay in between. The CDR3 coding sequence is TGTGCCAGCAGCGAGTACAATGAGCAGTTCTTC. It yields the protein CASSEYNEQFF.

This chain links TRBV18 with TRBJ1-2, with D tentatively TRBD1 (5 bases). Germline loops: CDR1 KGHSH, CDR2 LQKENI. The CDR3 consists of 13 residues. The ends were cut back, 3 bases at V and 4 bases at J, with 9 bases in the middle. The CDR3: CASSPTDLYGYTF. The CDR3 DNA is TGTGCCAGCTCACCGACAGATCTCTATGGCTACACCTTC.

The sample holds a few counts of this clone. CDR3 nucleotides: TGTGCCAGCAGCTTACTAGCGGGAGGAACCAATGAGCAGTTCTTC. Translation: CASSLLAGGTNEQFF. The chain uses TRBV7-8 and TRBJ2-1; 11 positions match TRBD2. Germline CDR1 reads SGHVS; CDR2 reads FQNEAQ. The CDR3 is 15 amino acids. V was pared by 2 bases and J by 6 bases, with 3 bases of the junction left unmatched.

The rearrangement joins TRBV9 to TRBJ1-1; 9 nucleotides match TRBD1. Trimming removed 0 bases from V and 5 bases from J; junction bases left unmatched: 8. In germline, CDR1 is SGDLS, CDR2 YYNGEE. The CDR3 extends over 16 amino acids. Written as DNA, the CDR3 is TGTGCCAGCAGCGTAGAACCCGGGACAGGGAAAACTGAAGCTTTCTTT. This gives the protein CASSVEPGTGKTEAFF.

V usage is TRBV18 and J usage is TRBJ1-3; TRBD1 aligns across 7 bases. Looked up from germline, CDR1 is KGHSH and CDR2 is LQKENI. There are 15 residues in the CDR3. V lost 4 bases, J lost 0 bases, and 3 bases stayed unmatched. CDR3 region: CASSRDRNSGNTIYF. The CDR3 nucleotides are TGTGCCAGCTCACGGGACAGAAACTCTGGAAACACCATATATTTT.

J is TRBJ1-1 and V is TRBV18, with D hard to call. V was trimmed by 6 bases and J by 3 bases, leaving 11 bases between them. From germline, CDR1 is KGHSH and CDR2 LQKENI. This CDR3 spans 13 amino acids. CDR3 coding DNA: TGTGCCAGCTCGCCCATGGGAGACACTGAAGCTTTCTTT. It encodes CASSPMGDTEAFF. The full variable domain, its missing parts supplied by reference TRBV18 and TRBJ1-1, is NAGVMQNPRHLVRRRGQEARLRCSPMKGHSHVYWYRQLPEEGLKFMVYLQKENIIDESGMPKERFSAEFPKEGPSILRIQQVVRGDSAAYFCASSPMGDTEAFFGQGTRLTVV.

This clone was observed a handful of times. V is TRBV18 and J is TRBJ2-3; perhaps TRBD2 as D (5 bases). Trimming removed 2 bases from V and 8 bases from J, with 14 bases in between. The CDR3 spans 14 residues. Germline V gene sequence: CDR1 KGHSH, CDR2 LQKENI. CDR3 coding DNA: TGTGCCAGCTCACCAGGAGGTTTTCAGACTACGCAGTATTTT. Residues: CASSPGGFQTTQYF.

There are a few counts of this clone. This chain joins TRBV11-2 and TRBJ1-1; D ambiguous. Germline V gives CDR1 SGHAT, CDR2 FQNNGV. This CDR3 spans 12 amino acids. Trimming left V 4 bases short and J 7 bases short, with 10 bases between. The CDR3 DNA reads as TGTGCCAGCAGCTCCTCCGGGATTGAAGCTTTCTTT. Translation gives CASSSSGIEAFF. The full variable domain, its missing parts supplied by reference TRBV11-2 and TRBJ1-1, is EAGVAQSPRYKIIEKRQSVAFWCNPISGHATLYWYQQILGQGPKLLIQFQNNGVVDDSQLPKDRFSAERLKGVDSTLKIQPAKLEDSAVYLCASSSSGIEAFFGQGTRLTVV.

The V and J genes are TRBV18 and TRBJ2-7; unclear D gene. The CDR3 runs 12 residues. Deletions cut 1 base from V and 7 bases from J, with 8 bases between. CDR1 is KGHSH, CDR2 LQKENI, per germline. This chain's CDR3 is CASSPRGVEQYF. The CDR3 DNA reads as TGTGCCAGCTCACCACGTGGAGTTGAGCAGTACTTC.

V usage is TRBV18 and J usage is TRBJ2-1, with unresolved D. Trimming cost V 2 bases and J 9 bases, with 8 bases left between them. This CDR3 region has 12 residues. Germline V gene sequence: CDR1 KGHSH, CDR2 LQKENI. CDR3 DNA sequence: TGTGCCAGCTCACCAAATTCGAGTGAGCAGTTCTTC. Protein sequence: CASSPNSSEQFF.

This clone was seen a few times. The chain carries TRBV29-1 and TRBJ2-1; D is undetermined. Germline V gene data show CDR1 as SQVTM and CDR2 as ANQGSEA. Between the trimmed V and J ends, which lost 7 bases and 2 bases, there was a span of 12 bases. This CDR3 spans 13 amino acids. The CDR3: CSASNVAYNEQFF. The CDR3 coding sequence is TGCAGCGCGAGTAACGTGGCCTACAATGAGCAGTTCTTC.

The chain employs TRBV6-5 and TRBJ1-4, with D unclear. This CDR3 region has 13 residues. Germline V gene sequence: CDR1 MNHEY, CDR2 SVGAGI. The V and J ends lost 5 bases and 10 bases respectively, with 14 bases between them. The CDR3 sequence: CASSETQGGKLFF. The CDR3 nucleotides read TGTGCCAGCAGTGAAACCCAAGGCGGAAAACTGTTTTTT.

With regard to this clone: The junction shows a germline mismatch at one end, possibly a read error. The rearrangement links TRBV5-1 to TRBJ1-1; 7 nucleotides agree with TRBD1. Germline CDR1 is SGHRS and CDR2 is YFSETQ. The CDR3 runs to 16 residues. In nucleotides, the CDR3 is TGTGCCAGCAGCCCTACTTCAGGGGGGACGAAAACTGAAGCTTTCTTT. Translating it yields CASSPTSGGTKTEAFF.